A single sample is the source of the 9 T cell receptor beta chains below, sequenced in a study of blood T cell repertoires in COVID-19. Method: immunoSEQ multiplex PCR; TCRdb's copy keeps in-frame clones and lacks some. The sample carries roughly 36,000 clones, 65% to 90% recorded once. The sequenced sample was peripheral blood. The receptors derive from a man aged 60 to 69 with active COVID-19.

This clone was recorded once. The CDR3 DNA reads TGTGCCAGCAGTTGGCCCCATCAATCCTCGGGTCAGCCCCAGCATTTT. Encoded protein: CASSWPHQSSGQPQHF. The chain links TRBV6-6 to TRBJ1-5; D remains ambiguous. Germline V gene data show CDR1 as MNHNY and CDR2 as SVGAGI (reference sequence). The CDR3 has 16 amino acids. Trimming stripped 4 bases from V and 6 bases from J, with 19 bases between.

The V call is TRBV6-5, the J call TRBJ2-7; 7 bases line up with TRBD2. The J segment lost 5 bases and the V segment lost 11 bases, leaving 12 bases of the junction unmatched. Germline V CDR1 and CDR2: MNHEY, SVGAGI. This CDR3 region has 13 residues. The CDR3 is CASRWEGQDEQYV. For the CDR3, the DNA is TGTGCCTCGCGGTGGGAGGGCCAGGACGAGCAGTACGTC.

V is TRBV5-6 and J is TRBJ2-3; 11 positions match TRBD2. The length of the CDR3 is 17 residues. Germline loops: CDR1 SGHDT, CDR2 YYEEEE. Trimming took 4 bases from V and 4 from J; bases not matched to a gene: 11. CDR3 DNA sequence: TGTGCCAGCAGCCGGTTTAATAGCGGGAGGGCCGCAGATACGCAGTATTTT. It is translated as CASSRFNSGRAADTQYF.

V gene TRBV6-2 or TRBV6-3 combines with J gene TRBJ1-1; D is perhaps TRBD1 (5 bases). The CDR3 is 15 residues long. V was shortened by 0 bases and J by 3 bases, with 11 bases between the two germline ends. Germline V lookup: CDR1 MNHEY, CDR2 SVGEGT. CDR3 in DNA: TGTGCCAGCAGTTACTCGTGGGGCATTGACACTGAAGCTTTCTTT. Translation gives CASSYSWGIDTEAFF.

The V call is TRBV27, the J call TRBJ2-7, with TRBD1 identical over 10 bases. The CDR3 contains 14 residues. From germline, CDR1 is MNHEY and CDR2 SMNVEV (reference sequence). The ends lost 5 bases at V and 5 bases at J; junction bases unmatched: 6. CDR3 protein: CASSIRDRGHEQYF. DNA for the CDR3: TGTGCCAGCAGTATCCGGGACAGGGGACACGAGCAGTACTTC.

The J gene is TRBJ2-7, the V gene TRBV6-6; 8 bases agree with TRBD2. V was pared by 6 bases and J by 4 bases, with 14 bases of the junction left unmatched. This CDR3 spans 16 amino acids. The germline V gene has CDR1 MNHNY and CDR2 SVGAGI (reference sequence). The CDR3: CASRPNQAGVLYEQYV. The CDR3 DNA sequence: TGTGCCAGCAGGCCCAACCAAGCGGGAGTGCTTTACGAGCAGTACGTC.

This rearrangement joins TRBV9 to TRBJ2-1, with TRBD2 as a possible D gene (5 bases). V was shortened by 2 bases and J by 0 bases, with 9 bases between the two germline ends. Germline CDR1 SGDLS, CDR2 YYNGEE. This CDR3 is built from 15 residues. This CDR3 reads CASSVSGSSYNEQFF. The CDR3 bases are TGTGCCAGCAGCGTCAGCGGTAGCTCCTACAATGAGCAGTTCTTC. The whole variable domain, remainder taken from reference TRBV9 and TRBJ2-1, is DSGVTQTPKHLITATGQRVTLRCSPRSGDLSVYWYQQSLDQGLQFLIQYYNGEERAKGNILERFSAQQFPDLHSELNLSSLELGDSALYFCASSVSGSSYNEQFFGPGTRLTVL.

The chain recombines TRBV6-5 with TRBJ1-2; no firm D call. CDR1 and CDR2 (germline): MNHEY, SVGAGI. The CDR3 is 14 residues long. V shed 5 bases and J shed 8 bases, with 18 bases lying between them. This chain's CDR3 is CASSSSGEGGGYTF. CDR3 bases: TGTGCCAGCAGTAGCTCCGGGGAGGGAGGGGGCTACACCTTC.

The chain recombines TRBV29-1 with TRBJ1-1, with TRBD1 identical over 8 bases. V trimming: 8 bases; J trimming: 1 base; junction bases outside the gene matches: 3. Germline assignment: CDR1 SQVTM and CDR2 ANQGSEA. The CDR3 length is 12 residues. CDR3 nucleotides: TGCAGCTCAGGGGGCCAGAACACTGAAGCTTTCTTT. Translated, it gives CSSGGQNTEAFF.